This T cell receptor (beta chain) was identified during a study of blood T cells in healthy people across ages. Broader study findings: Diversity figures derived from one million T cells were judged to underestimate the true value. Versus aged donors, long-lived donors had higher diversity and more naive CD4+ cells. Per million T cells, TCR beta diversity dropped roughly linearly as age increased.

Combining a sample-barcoded 5' primer with a J-beta primer mix, a second PCR ran for 7 to 11 cycles. Every sample gave at least 3 million paired-end reads containing CDR3. A single record per CDR3 protein comes from TCRdb applying MiXCR to the 5' RACE reads. This sample has about 670,000 distinct CDR3 sequences; roughly 43% occur once, and the top ten carry roughly 30%. The CDR3 has 16 residues. Germline V gives CDR1 DFQATT, CDR2 SNEGSKA (reference sequence). Trimming removed 0 bases from V and 3 bases from J; junction bases left unmatched: 7. This clonotype was picked up a small number of times. Its target is not known.

Specimen: blood. The V gene is TRBV20-1, the J gene TRBJ2-5, with 10 bases fitting TRBD1. The sequence came from a man aged 80 or over in good health. CDR3 DNA: TGCAGTGCTAGAGATCATGGGACAGGGGCAAAAGAGACCCAGTACTTC. It codes for CSARDHGTGAKETQYF.